This TCR beta chain is drawn from a study of cytomegalovirus exposure and HLA in healthy donors. Overall study results and limits: A later analysis found most CMV-associated TCR beta chains apparently HLA-restricted. The authors listed approximately 160 TCR beta chains as cytomegalovirus-associated. The classifier reportedly diagnosed cytomegalovirus status with high sensitivity and specificity. A later look showed TCR association rates differing by HLA locus, highest for DRB1 and lowest for HLA-C.

The germline V gene encodes CDR1 LGHNA and CDR2 YSLEER. V shed 1 base, J shed 4 bases, and the junction held 10 bases outside the gene matches. There are 16 residues in the CDR3. The PCR contained 60 Vbeta and 13 Jbeta primers. TCRdb's copy holds only in-frame clones and misses some; the assay was immunoSEQ multiplex PCR. The sample comprises more than 200,000 clones, about 75% of which are singletons, and more than 1.5% rests with the top ten. With regard to this clone: Its antigen remains unidentified.

Material for sequencing was PBMCs. The receptor was derived from a man aged 18-30 years in good health and CMV-seronegative. The chain has TRBV4-3 and TRBJ2-7; 7 positions match TRBD2. In DNA form, the CDR3 reads TGCGCCAGCAGCCAAGGGATGAGCGGGACGGCATACGAGCAGTACTTC. It codes for CASSQGMSGTAYEQYF.